This T cell receptor beta chain was sequenced in a study of T cells in Graves' hyperthyroidism and ophthalmopathy. Amplification targeted TCR beta CDR3 regions from RNA transcripts. The study used the HTBI primer set for a first-round RT-PCR of the TCR CDR3. TCRdb itself ran the multiplex PCR reads through MiXCR, one entry per CDR3 protein. The sample has 380,000 or so distinct CDR3 sequences, about 19% seen once; the top ten hold around 3.4%. Study findings and constraints: Using 13 V-J features, a model discriminated ophthalmopathy from stable hyperthyroidism. The model foresaw ophthalmopathy a median around 6.4 months prior to onset.

Disease duration under 2 months; hyperthyroidism patients were aged 18 to 65. Diagnosis rested on symptoms, serum thyroxine and TRAb, thyroid ultrasound, and orbital computed tomography. Trimming shortened V by 4 bases and J by 0 bases, and 13 bases separated the two germline ends. The CDR3 is made up of 16 amino acids. Germline lookup yields CDR1 MNHEY and CDR2 SVGAGI. This clonotype was picked up many times. As yet, its antigen is unknown. The sequenced sample was blood. This clonotype was obtained from a woman aged 18-29 years with Graves' hyperthyroidism. The chain is built from TRBV6-5 and TRBJ2-4, with D perhaps matching TRBD2 (5 bases). The DNA of the CDR3 is TGTGCCAGCAGTTTGACCGGAGGCGTAGCCAAAAACATTCAGTACTTC. Protein product: CASSLTGGVAKNIQYF.